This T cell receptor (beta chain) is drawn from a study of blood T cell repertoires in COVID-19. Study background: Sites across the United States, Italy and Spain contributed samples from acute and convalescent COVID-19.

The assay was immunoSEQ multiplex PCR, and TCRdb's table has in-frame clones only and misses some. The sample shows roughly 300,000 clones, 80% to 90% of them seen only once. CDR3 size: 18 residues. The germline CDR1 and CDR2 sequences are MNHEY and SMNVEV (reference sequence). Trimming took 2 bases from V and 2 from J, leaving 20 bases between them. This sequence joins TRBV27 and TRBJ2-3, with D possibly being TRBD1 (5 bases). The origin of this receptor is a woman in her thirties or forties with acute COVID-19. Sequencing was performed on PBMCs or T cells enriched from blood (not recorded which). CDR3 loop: CASSLRRQSVPSTDTQYF. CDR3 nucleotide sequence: TGTGCCAGCAGTTTAAGGCGACAGTCAGTTCCTTCCACAGATACGCAGTATTTT.